This T cell receptor beta chain emerged from a study of blood T cell repertoires in COVID-19. Looking at the study overall: The study drew acute and convalescent COVID-19 samples from the United States, Italy and Spain.

Participants spanned ages about 18 to 95 years and resided in about two dozen US areas. Cohort placement rested on clinical history that participants reported themselves. Germline V lookup: CDR1 SGHTA, CDR2 FQGTGA. The CDR3 covers 15 residues. Trimming left V 5 bases short and J 2 bases short, with 16 bases between. As handled by the study authors: Amplified reference gene primers provided the basis for estimating nucleated cell counts. Sequencing was performed with immunoSEQ multiplex PCR; in TCRdb, only in-frame clones are kept and a portion is missing. V and J calls and clone size come straight from that table; D and trimming were deduced from the DNA. The table records some 220,000 clones, around 91% of them present only once. This clone was seen a handful of times.

This rearrangement joins TRBV7-3 to TRBJ2-7; maybe TRBD2 (6 bases). The sequencing sample was made of PBMCs or T cells enriched from blood (not recorded which). The source of this sequence is a woman between 18 and 30 years old in a cohort exposed to, infected with or recovered from COVID-19 (not recorded which). The DNA of the CDR3 is TGTGCCAGCAGCCCGGCGGGAATAGGAACCTACGAGCAGTACTTC. It is translated as CASSPAGIGTYEQYF.